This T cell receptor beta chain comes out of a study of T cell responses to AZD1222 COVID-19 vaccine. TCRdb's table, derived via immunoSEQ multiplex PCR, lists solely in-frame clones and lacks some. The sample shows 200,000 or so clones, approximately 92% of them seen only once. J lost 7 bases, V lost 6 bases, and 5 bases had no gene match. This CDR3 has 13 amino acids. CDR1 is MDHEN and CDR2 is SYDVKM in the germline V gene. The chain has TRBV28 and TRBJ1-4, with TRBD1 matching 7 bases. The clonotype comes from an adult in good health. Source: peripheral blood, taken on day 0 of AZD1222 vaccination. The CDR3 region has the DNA TGTGCCAGCAGGACAGGGACGGGTGAAAAACTGTTTTTT. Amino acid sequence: CASRTGTGEKLFF.